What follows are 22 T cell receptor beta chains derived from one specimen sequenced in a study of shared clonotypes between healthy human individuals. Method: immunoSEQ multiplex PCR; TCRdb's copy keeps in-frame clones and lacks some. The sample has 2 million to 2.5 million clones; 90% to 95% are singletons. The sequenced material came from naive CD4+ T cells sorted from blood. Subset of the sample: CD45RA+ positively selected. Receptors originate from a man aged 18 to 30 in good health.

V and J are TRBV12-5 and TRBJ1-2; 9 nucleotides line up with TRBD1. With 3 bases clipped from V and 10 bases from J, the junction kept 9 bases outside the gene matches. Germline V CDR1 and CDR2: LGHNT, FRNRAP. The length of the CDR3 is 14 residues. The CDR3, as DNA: TGTGCTAGTGGTTTTTCCGGGACAGGGAATGCCTACACCTTC. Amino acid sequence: CASGFSGTGNAYTF.

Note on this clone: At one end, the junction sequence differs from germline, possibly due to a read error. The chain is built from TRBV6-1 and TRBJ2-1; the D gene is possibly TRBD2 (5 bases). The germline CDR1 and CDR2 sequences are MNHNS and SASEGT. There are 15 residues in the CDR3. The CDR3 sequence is CASTRPLRDYNGQFF. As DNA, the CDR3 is TGTGCCAGCACCCGCCCGTTACGAGACTACAATGGGCAGTTCTTC.

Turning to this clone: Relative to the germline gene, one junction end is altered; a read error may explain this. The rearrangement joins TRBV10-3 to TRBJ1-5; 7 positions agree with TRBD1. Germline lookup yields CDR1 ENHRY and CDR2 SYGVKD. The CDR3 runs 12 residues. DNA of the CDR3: TGTGCCATCAGCGGGGACAGAGCTTCTTGGTATTTT. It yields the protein CAISGDRASWYF.

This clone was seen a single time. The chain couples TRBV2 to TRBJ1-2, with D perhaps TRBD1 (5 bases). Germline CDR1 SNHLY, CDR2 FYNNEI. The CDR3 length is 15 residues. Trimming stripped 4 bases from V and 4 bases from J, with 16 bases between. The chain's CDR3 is CASSVYDSQPYGYTF. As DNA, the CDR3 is TGTGCCAGCAGTGTGTATGACAGCCAACCCTATGGCTACACCTTC.

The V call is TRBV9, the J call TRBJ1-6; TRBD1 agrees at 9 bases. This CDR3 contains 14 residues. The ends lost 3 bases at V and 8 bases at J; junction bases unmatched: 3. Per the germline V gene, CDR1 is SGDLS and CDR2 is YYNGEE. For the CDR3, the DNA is TGTGCCAGCAGCGCCGGACAGGGGTATTCACCCCTCCACTTT. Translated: CASSAGQGYSPLHF.

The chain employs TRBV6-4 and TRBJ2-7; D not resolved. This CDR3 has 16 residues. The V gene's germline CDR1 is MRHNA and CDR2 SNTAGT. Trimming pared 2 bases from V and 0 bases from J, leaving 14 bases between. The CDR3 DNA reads TGTGCCAGCAGTGACACGCAGCTCCATAACTCCTACGAGCAGTACTTC. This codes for CASSDTQLHNSYEQYF.

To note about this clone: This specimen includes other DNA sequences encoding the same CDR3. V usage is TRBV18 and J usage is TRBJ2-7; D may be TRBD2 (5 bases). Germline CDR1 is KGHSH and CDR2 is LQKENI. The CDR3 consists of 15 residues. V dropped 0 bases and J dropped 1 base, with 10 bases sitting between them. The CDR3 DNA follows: TGTGCCAGCTCACCACCTGGTAGGGAGTCCTACGAGCAGTACTTC. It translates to CASSPPGRESYEQYF.

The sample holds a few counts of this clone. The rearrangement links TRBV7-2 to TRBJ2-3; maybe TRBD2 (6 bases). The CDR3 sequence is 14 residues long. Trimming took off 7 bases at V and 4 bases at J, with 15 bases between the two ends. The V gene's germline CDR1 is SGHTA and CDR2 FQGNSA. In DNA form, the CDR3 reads TGTGCCAGCAAACGGGAGATGATCGCAGATACGCAGTATTTT. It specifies CASKREMIADTQYF.

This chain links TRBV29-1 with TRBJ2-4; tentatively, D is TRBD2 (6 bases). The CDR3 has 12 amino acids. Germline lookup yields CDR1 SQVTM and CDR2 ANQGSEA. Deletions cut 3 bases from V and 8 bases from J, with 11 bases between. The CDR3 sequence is CSVEEGLYIQYF. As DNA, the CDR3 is TGCAGCGTTGAGGAGGGGTTGTACATTCAGTACTTC.

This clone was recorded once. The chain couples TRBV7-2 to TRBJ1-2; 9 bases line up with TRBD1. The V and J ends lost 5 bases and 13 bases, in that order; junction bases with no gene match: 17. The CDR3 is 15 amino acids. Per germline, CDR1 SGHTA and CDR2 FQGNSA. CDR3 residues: CASSRRLDRGSSCTF. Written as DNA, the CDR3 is TGTGCCAGCAGCCGCCGTTTGGACAGGGGATCATCCTGCACCTTC. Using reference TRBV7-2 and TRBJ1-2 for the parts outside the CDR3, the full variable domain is GAGVSQSPSNKVTEKGKDVELRCDPISGHTALYWYRQSLGQGLEFLIYFQGNSAPDKSGLPSDRFSAERTGGSVSTLTIQRTQQEDSAVYLCASSRRLDRGSSCTFGSGTRLTVV.

Here the CDR3 DNA reads TGTGCTACGACCCGGGCCCTTGGGACTGAAGCTTTCTTT. Translation: CATTRALGTEAFF. The chain is built from TRBV6-5 and TRBJ1-1; D uncertain. Germline lookup yields CDR1 MNHEY and CDR2 SVGAGI. CDR3 size: 13 residues.

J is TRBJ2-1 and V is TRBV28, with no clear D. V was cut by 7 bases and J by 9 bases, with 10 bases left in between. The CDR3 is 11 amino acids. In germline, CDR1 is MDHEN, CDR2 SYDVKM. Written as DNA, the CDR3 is TGTGCCAGCACCTACCTCGGTGAGCAGTTCTTC. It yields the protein CASTYLGEQFF.

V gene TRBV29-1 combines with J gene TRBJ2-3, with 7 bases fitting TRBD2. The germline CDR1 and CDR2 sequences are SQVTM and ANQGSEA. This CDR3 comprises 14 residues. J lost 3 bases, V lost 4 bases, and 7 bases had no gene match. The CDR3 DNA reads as TGCAGCGTTGTGGGCGGGAGTAGTACAGATACGCAGTATTTT. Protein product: CSVVGGSSTDTQYF.

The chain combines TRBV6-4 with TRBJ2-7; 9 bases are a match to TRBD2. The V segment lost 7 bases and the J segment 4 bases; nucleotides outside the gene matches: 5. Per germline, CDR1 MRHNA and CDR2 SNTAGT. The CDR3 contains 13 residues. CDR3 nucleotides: TGTGCCAGCAAGTCTAGCGGGGATTACGAGCAGTACTTC. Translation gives CASKSSGDYEQYF.

The CDR3, as DNA: TGTGCCAGCAGCCGAGTAGCGGCAGGACAGGCCACCGGGGAGCTGTTTTTT. Its protein is CASSRVAAGQATGELFF. V usage is TRBV7-2 and J usage is TRBJ2-2, with D possibly being TRBD1 (7 bases). CDR3 length equals 17 residues. Germline-derived CDR1 and CDR2 are SGHTA and FQGNSA. Deletions cut 5 bases from V and 4 bases from J, with 20 bases between. Together with reference TRBV7-2 and TRBJ2-2, the CDR3 gives the full variable domain: GAGVSQSPSNKVTEKGKDVELRCDPISGHTALYWYRQSLGQGLEFLIYFQGNSAPDKSGLPSDRFSAERTGGSVSTLTIQRTQQEDSAVYLCASSRVAAGQATGELFFGEGSRLTVL.

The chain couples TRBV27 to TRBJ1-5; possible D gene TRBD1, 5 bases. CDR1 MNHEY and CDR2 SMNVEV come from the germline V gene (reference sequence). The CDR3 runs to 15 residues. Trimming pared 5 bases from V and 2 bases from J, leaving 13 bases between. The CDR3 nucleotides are TGTGCCAGCAGTGGCAGGGAGGGTGGCAATCAGCCCCAGCATTTT. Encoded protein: CASSGREGGNQPQHF.

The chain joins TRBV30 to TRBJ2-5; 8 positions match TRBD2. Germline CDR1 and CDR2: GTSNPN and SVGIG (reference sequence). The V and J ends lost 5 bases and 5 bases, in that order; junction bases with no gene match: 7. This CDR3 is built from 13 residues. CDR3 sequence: CAWEGRGAETQYF. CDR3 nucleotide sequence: TGTGCCTGGGAAGGGCGGGGGGCGGAGACCCAGTACTTC.

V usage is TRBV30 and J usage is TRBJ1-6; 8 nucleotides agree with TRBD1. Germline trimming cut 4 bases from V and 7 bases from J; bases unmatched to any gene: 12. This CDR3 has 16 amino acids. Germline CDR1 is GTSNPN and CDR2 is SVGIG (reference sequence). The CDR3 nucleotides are TGTGCCTGGAACGACGGGGACAGGCGCTTGAATTCACCCCTCCACTTT. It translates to CAWNDGDRRLNSPLHF.

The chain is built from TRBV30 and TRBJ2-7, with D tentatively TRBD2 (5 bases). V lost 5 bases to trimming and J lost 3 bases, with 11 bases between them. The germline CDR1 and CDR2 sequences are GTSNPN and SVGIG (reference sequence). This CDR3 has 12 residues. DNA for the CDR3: TGTGCCTGGGATCTTCGGGGCTACGAGCAGTACTTC. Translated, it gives CAWDLRGYEQYF.

The CDR3 sequence: CASALTQGVGEQYF. In DNA, the CDR3 is TGTGCCAGCGCATTAACTCAGGGGGTGGGCGAGCAGTACTTC. The chain recombines TRBV28 with TRBJ2-7, with 7 bases identical to TRBD1. Trimming took 8 bases from V and 6 from J; bases not matched to a gene: 13. Looked up from germline, CDR1 is MDHEN and CDR2 is SYDVKM. The CDR3 extends over 14 amino acids.

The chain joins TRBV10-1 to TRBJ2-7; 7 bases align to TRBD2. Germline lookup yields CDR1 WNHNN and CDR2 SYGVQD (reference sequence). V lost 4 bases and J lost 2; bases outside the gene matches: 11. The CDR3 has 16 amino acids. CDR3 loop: CASSGPGGRGAYEQYF. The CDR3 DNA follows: TGCGCCAGCAGTGGACCGGGCGGGAGAGGCGCCTACGAGCAGTACTTC.

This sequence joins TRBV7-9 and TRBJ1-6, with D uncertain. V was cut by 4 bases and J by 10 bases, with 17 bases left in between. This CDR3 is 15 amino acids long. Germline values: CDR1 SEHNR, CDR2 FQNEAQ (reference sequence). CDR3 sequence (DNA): TGTGCCAGCAGCTCCTCGCCGGGAGTAGGGTCACCCCTCCACTTT. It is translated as CASSSSPGVGSPLHF.